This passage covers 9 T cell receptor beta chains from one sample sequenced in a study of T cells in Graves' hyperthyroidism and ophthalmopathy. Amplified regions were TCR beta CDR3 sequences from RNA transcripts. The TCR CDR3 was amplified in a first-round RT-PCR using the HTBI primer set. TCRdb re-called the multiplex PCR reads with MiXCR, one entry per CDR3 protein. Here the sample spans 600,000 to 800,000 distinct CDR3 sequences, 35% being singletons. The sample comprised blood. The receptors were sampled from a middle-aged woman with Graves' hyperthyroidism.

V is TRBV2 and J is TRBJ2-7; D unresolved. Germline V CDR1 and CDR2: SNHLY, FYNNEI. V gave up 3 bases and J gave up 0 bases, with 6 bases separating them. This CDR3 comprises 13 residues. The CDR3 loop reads CASSDGFSYEQYF. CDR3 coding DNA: TGTGCCAGCAGTGATGGGTTCTCCTACGAGCAGTACTTC.

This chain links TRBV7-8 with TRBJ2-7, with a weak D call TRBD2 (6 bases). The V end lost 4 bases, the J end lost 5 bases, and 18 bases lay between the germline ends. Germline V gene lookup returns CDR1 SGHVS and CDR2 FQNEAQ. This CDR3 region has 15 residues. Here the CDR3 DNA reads TGTGCCAGCAGCTACCGGGACTGGGGCCCCAACGAGCAGTACTTC. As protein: CASSYRDWGPNEQYF.

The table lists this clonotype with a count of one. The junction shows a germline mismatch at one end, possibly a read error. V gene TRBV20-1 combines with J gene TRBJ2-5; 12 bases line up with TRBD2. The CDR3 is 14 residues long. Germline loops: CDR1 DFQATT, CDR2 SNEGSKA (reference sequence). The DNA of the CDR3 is TGCAGTGCGAATGGACTAGCGGGGAGAGAGGCCCAGTACTTC. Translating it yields CSANGLAGREAQYF.

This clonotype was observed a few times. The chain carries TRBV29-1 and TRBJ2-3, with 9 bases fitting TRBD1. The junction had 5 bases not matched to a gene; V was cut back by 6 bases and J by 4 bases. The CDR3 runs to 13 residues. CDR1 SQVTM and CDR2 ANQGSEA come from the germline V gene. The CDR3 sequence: CSVVTGGADTQYF. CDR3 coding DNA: TGCAGCGTCGTTACAGGGGGCGCAGATACGCAGTATTTT.

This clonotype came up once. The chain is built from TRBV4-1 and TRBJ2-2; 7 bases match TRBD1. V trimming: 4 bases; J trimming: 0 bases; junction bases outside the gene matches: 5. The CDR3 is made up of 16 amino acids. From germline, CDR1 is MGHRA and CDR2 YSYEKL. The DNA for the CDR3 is TGCGCCAGCAGCCTAGGACAGGACACGAACACCGGGGAGCTGTTTTTT. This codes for CASSLGQDTNTGELFF.

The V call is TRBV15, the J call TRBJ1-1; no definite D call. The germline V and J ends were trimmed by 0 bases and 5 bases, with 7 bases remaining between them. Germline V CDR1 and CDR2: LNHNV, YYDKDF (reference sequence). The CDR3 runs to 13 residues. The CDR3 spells CATSREGRTEAFF. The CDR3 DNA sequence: TGTGCCACCAGCAGAGAAGGGAGGACTGAAGCTTTCTTT. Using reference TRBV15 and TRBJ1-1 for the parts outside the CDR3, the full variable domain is DAMVIQNPRYQVTQFGKPVTLSCSQTLNHNVMYWYQQKSSQAPKLLFHYYDKDFNNEADTPDNFQSRRPNTSFCFLDIRSPGLGDTAMYLCATSREGRTEAFFGQGTRLTVV.

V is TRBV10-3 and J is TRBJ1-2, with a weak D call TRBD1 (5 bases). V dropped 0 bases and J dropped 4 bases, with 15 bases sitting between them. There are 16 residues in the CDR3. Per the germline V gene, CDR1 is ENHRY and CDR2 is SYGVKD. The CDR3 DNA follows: TGTGCCATCAGTGAGTCGGACACCCGAGGATCCTATGGCTACACCTTC. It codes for CAISESDTRGSYGYTF.

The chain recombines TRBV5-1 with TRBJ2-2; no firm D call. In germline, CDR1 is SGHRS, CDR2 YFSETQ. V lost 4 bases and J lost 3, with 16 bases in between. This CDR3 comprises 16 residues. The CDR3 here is CASSLRAAGDTGELFF. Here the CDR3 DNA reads TGCGCCAGCAGCCTCCGGGCGGCAGGTGACACCGGGGAGCTGTTTTTT.

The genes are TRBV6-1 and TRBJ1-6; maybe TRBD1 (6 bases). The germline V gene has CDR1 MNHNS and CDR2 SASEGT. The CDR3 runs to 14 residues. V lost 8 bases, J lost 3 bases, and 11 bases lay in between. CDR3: CASERQDYNSPLHF. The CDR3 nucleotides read TGTGCCAGCGAGAGACAGGACTATAATTCACCCCTCCACTTT.